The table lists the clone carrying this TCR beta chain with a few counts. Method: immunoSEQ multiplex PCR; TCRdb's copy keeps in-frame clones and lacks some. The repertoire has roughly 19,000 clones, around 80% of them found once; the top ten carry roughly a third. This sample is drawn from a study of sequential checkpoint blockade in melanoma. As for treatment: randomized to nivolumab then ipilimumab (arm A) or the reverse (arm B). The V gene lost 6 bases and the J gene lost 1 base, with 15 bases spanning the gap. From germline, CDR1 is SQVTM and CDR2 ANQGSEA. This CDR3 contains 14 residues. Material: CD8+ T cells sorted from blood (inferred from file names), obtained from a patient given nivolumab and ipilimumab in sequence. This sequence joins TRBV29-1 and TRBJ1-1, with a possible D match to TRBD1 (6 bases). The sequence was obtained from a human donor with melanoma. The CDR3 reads CSVAQGRGNTEAFF. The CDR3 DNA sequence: TGCAGCGTCGCTCAGGGGAGGGGGAACACTGAAGCTTTCTTT.